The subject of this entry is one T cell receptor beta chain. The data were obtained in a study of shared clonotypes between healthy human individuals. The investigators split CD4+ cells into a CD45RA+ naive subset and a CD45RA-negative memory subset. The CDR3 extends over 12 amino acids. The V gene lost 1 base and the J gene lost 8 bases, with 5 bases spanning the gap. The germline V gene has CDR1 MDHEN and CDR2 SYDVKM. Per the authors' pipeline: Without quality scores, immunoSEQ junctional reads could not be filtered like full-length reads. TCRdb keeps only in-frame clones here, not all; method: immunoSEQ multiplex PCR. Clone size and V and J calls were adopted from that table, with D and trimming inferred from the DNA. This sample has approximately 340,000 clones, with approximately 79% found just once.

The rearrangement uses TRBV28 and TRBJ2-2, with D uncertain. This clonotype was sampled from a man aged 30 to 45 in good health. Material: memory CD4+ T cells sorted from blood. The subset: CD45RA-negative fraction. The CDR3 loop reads CASSLSLGELFF. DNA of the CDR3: TGTGCCAGCAGTTTATCCCTAGGGGAGCTGTTTTTT.